The rows below give T cell receptor beta chains drawn from one sample of a study of response to subunit inactivated influenza vaccine. TCRdb processed the RT-PCR reads anew with MiXCR; each CDR3 protein has one entry. Found here are just under 250,000 distinct CDR3 sequences, approximately 12% of them singletons; the top ten hold approximately 8.3%. Sequenced material: non-naive T cells sorted from PBMCs, taken 14 to 15 days before vaccination. The receptors stem from a man aged 45-65 years who received an inactivated influenza vaccine. CDR3s include the opening cysteine and the closing phenylalanine or tryptophan. Fields, in order: D gene, V gene, J gene, clone size, CDR3 protein, CDR3 DNA. D genes are given only for firm matches. Clone size appears in some rows only: once, few, many, or a class for an expanded clone.

D gene: .; V gene: TRBV7-9; J gene: TRBJ2-1; clone size: .; CDR3 protein: CASSRTEVQFF; CDR3 DNA: TGTGCCAGCTCGAGAACGGAGGTGCAGTTCTTC
D gene: .; V gene: TRBV6-2/TRBV6-3; J gene: TRBJ2-1; clone size: .; CDR3 protein: CASSYSRGHGLDNEQFF; CDR3 DNA: TGTGCCAGCAGTTACTCGAGAGGACACGGGCTAGACAATGAGCAGTTCTTC
D gene: .; V gene: TRBV7-2; J gene: TRBJ1-1; clone size: .; CDR3 protein: CASSESGGKNTEAFF; CDR3 DNA: TGTGCCAGCAGCGAGAGCGGGGGAAAGAACACTGAAGCTTTCTTT
D gene: .; V gene: TRBV10-3; J gene: TRBJ2-1; clone size: .; CDR3 protein: CAISSGGGAVYNEQFF; CDR3 DNA: TGTGCCATCAGCTCAGGTGGGGGGGCCGTCTACAATGAGCAGTTCTTC
D gene: TRBD1; V gene: TRBV2; J gene: TRBJ2-3; clone size: few; CDR3 protein: CASIKEGQGTDTQYF; CDR3 DNA: TGTGCCAGCATCAAAGAGGGACAGGGCACAGATACGCAGTATTTT
D gene: TRBD1; V gene: TRBV13; J gene: TRBJ2-7; clone size: .; CDR3 protein: CASSLGPRGSYEQYF; CDR3 DNA: TGTGCCAGCAGCTTAGGGCCCAGGGGGTCCTACGAGCAGTACTTC
D gene: .; V gene: TRBV6-2/TRBV6-3; J gene: TRBJ2-7; clone size: few; CDR3 protein: CASSYLIGGANYEQYF; CDR3 DNA: TGTGCCAGCAGTTACCTCATCGGAGGGGCTAACTACGAGCAGTACTTC
D gene: .; V gene: TRBV7-2; J gene: TRBJ2-7; clone size: .; CDR3 protein: CASSLDFGSYEQYF; CDR3 DNA: TGTGCCAGCAGCTTAGACTTTGGCTCCTACGAGCAGTACTTC
D gene: .; V gene: TRBV5-1; J gene: TRBJ2-3; clone size: few; CDR3 protein: CASSLDLGRGDTQYF; CDR3 DNA: TGCGCCAGCAGCTTGGATCTAGGCCGGGGAGATACGCAGTATTTT
D gene: .; V gene: TRBV12-3/TRBV12-4; J gene: TRBJ1-1; clone size: .; CDR3 protein: CASSPPGRLKNTEAFF; CDR3 DNA: TGTGCCAGCAGTCCCCCCGGCAGGCTAAAGAACACTGAAGCTTTCTTT
D gene: .; V gene: TRBV5-6; J gene: TRBJ2-7; clone size: few; CDR3 protein: CASSLDHSYEQYF; CDR3 DNA: TGTGCCAGCAGCTTGGATCACTCCTACGAGCAGTACTTC
D gene: TRBD2; V gene: TRBV25-1; J gene: TRBJ2-7; clone size: many; CDR3 protein: CASSEPTGTSAYEQYF; CDR3 DNA: TGTGCCAGCAGTGAACCCACCGGGACTAGCGCTTACGAGCAGTACTTC
D gene: TRBD1; V gene: TRBV7-9; J gene: TRBJ1-2; clone size: .; CDR3 protein: CASRTGTGNGYTF; CDR3 DNA: TGTGCCAGCAGGACCGGGACAGGGAATGGCTACACCTTC
D gene: .; V gene: TRBV30; J gene: TRBJ2-3; clone size: few; CDR3 protein: CAWQPNGVGTDTQYF; CDR3 DNA: TGTGCCTGGCAACCGAATGGGGTGGGCACAGATACGCAGTATTTT
D gene: .; V gene: TRBV5-1; J gene: TRBJ2-1; clone size: many; CDR3 protein: CASSLYSNNEQFF; CDR3 DNA: TGCGCCAGCAGCTTGTACAGCAACAATGAGCAGTTCTTC
D gene: .; V gene: TRBV30; J gene: TRBJ2-1; clone size: .; CDR3 protein: CAWSAVVEQFF; CDR3 DNA: TGTGCCTGGAGCGCGGTCGTTGAGCAGTTCTTC
D gene: .; V gene: TRBV7-2; J gene: TRBJ1-2; clone size: many; CDR3 protein: CASSLGQPYGYTF; CDR3 DNA: TGTGCCAGCAGCTTAGGACAGCCCTATGGCTACACCTTC
D gene: .; V gene: TRBV20-1; J gene: TRBJ2-7; clone size: few; CDR3 protein: CSARDPAGEQYF; CDR3 DNA: TGCAGTGCTAGAGACCCGGCGGGCGAGCAGTACTTC
D gene: .; V gene: TRBV11-2; J gene: TRBJ1-3; clone size: few; CDR3 protein: CASSLADLTSGNTIYF; CDR3 DNA: TGTGCCAGCAGCTTAGCCGATTTGACCTCTGGAAACACCATATATTTT
D gene: TRBD1; V gene: TRBV6-1; J gene: TRBJ2-7; clone size: few; CDR3 protein: CASSTDRSFAQYF; CDR3 DNA: TGTGCCAGCAGCACGGACAGGTCTTTCGCGCAGTACTTC
D gene: TRBD1; V gene: TRBV7-8; J gene: TRBJ1-5; clone size: .; CDR3 protein: CASSLEATGASNQPQHF; CDR3 DNA: TGTGCCAGCAGCTTAGAAGCGACAGGGGCCTCCAATCAGCCCCAGCATTTT
D gene: .; V gene: TRBV30; J gene: TRBJ1-2; clone size: few; CDR3 protein: CAWSPTPGSIGGYTF; CDR3 DNA: TGTGCCTGGAGTCCGACCCCCGGCTCGATAGGTGGCTACACCTTC
D gene: .; V gene: TRBV6-1; J gene: TRBJ1-2; clone size: many; CDR3 protein: CASSREKTVSYGYTF; CDR3 DNA: TGTGCCAGCAGTCGTGAAAAGACAGTTTCCTATGGCTACACCTTC
D gene: .; V gene: TRBV5-1; J gene: TRBJ2-5; clone size: .; CDR3 protein: CASRKIGQGGETQYF; CDR3 DNA: TGCGCCAGCAGGAAGATTGGACAGGGAGGGGAGACCCAGTACTTC
D gene: .; V gene: TRBV4-2; J gene: TRBJ2-7; clone size: few; CDR3 protein: CASSQDVRTYEQYF; CDR3 DNA: TGTGCCAGCAGCCAAGATGTACGGACCTACGAGCAGTACTTC
D gene: TRBD1; V gene: TRBV4-1; J gene: TRBJ1-2; clone size: .; CDR3 protein: CASSQRQGAQVGYTF; CDR3 DNA: TGCGCCAGCAGCCAGAGACAGGGGGCGCAGGTTGGCTACACCTTC
D gene: TRBD1; V gene: TRBV28; J gene: TRBJ2-7; clone size: many; CDR3 protein: CASSSGQTYEQYF; CDR3 DNA: TGTGCCAGCAGTTCGGGACAGACCTACGAGCAGTACTTC
D gene: .; V gene: TRBV3-1; J gene: TRBJ2-1; clone size: many; CDR3 protein: CASSQGGRAFGEQFF; CDR3 DNA: TGTGCCAGCAGCCAGGGGGGGCGAGCCTTCGGGGAGCAGTTCTTC
D gene: TRBD1; V gene: TRBV7-8; J gene: TRBJ1-1; clone size: few; CDR3 protein: CASSLGQGTNTEAFF; CDR3 DNA: TGTGCCAGCAGCTTGGGACAGGGGACGAACACTGAAGCTTTCTTT
D gene: .; V gene: TRBV12-3/TRBV12-4; J gene: TRBJ1-1; clone size: few; CDR3 protein: CASSLFTEAFF; CDR3 DNA: TGTGCCAGCAGTTTATTCACTGAAGCTTTCTTT
D gene: .; V gene: TRBV15; J gene: TRBJ2-3; clone size: many; CDR3 protein: CATSGNGGDTQYF; CDR3 DNA: TGTGCCACCAGCGGAAACGGGGGAGATACGCAGTATTTT
D gene: TRBD2; V gene: TRBV7-6; J gene: TRBJ2-7; clone size: few; CDR3 protein: CASSFASGASYEQYF; CDR3 DNA: TGTGCCAGCAGCTTCGCTAGCGGGGCATCCTACGAGCAGTACTTC
D gene: .; V gene: TRBV9; J gene: TRBJ2-4; clone size: few; CDR3 protein: CASSVGAGRINIQYF; CDR3 DNA: TGTGCCAGCAGCGTAGGGGCGGGGAGGATAAACATTCAGTACTTC
D gene: .; V gene: TRBV2; J gene: TRBJ2-7; clone size: few; CDR3 protein: CASSVGRANNEQYF; CDR3 DNA: TGTGCCAGCAGTGTTGGACGGGCTAATAACGAGCAGTACTTC
D gene: .; V gene: TRBV18; J gene: TRBJ2-3; clone size: .; CDR3 protein: CASSPFGVADTQYF; CDR3 DNA: TGTGCCAGCTCACCCTTCGGGGTGGCAGATACGCAGTATTTT
D gene: .; V gene: TRBV20-1; J gene: TRBJ2-5; clone size: .; CDR3 protein: CSARDLSGVQETQYF; CDR3 DNA: TGCAGTGCTAGAGATCTTTCGGGGGTCCAAGAGACCCAGTACTTC
D gene: TRBD1; V gene: TRBV5-1; J gene: TRBJ1-1; clone size: .; CDR3 protein: CASRIGQGIGNTEAFF; CDR3 DNA: TGCGCCAGCAGAATTGGACAGGGAATAGGGAACACTGAAGCTTTCTTT
D gene: .; V gene: TRBV3-1; J gene: TRBJ2-2; clone size: .; CDR3 protein: CASSQGRGLTGELFF; CDR3 DNA: TGTGCCAGCAGCCAAGGCCGGGGGCTCACCGGGGAGCTGTTTTTT
D gene: .; V gene: TRBV20-1; J gene: TRBJ1-2; clone size: .; CDR3 protein: CSASTLTGYTF; CDR3 DNA: TGCAGTGCTAGTACTTTAACTGGCTACACCTTC
D gene: .; V gene: TRBV10-3; J gene: TRBJ2-7; clone size: .; CDR3 protein: CAILSGTYEQYF; CDR3 DNA: TGTGCCATACTTAGCGGAACCTACGAGCAGTACTTC
D gene: .; V gene: TRBV6-8; J gene: TRBJ2-3; clone size: many; CDR3 protein: CASSASTDTQYF; CDR3 DNA: TGTGCCAGCTCCGCTAGCACAGATACGCAGTATTTT
D gene: TRBD1; V gene: TRBV6-2/TRBV6-3; J gene: TRBJ2-1; clone size: few; CDR3 protein: CASSYTRDRSKEQFF; CDR3 DNA: TGTGCCAGCAGTTACACGAGGGACAGGTCGAAGGAGCAGTTCTTC
D gene: .; V gene: TRBV5-5; J gene: TRBJ2-7; clone size: few; CDR3 protein: CASGRDGTYEQYF; CDR3 DNA: TGTGCCAGCGGCCGGGACGGCACCTACGAGCAGTACTTC
D gene: .; V gene: TRBV7-2; J gene: TRBJ1-1; clone size: few; CDR3 protein: CASSLGMGNTEAFF; CDR3 DNA: TGTGCCAGCAGCTTAGGTATGGGGAACACTGAAGCTTTCTTT
D gene: TRBD2; V gene: TRBV12-3/TRBV12-4; J gene: TRBJ2-5; clone size: .; CDR3 protein: CASSEIAGAGETQYF; CDR3 DNA: TGTGCCAGCAGCGAGATAGCGGGGGCAGGGGAGACCCAGTACTTC
D gene: .; V gene: TRBV4-2; J gene: TRBJ1-5; clone size: .; CDR3 protein: CASSQGTNQPQHF; CDR3 DNA: TGTGCCAGCAGCCAAGGGACTAATCAGCCCCAGCATTTT
D gene: TRBD2; V gene: TRBV6-2/TRBV6-3; J gene: TRBJ2-1; clone size: .; CDR3 protein: CASQWAGVGFF; CDR3 DNA: TGTGCCAGCCAATGGGCGGGAGTAGGGTTCTTC
D gene: .; V gene: TRBV6-1; J gene: TRBJ1-2; clone size: .; CDR3 protein: CASSESGSYGFTF; CDR3 DNA: TGTGCCAGCAGTGAATCGGGTAGCTATGGCTTCACCTTC
D gene: TRBD2; V gene: TRBV7-2; J gene: TRBJ2-3; clone size: .; CDR3 protein: CASSLASGASTDTQYF; CDR3 DNA: TGTGCCAGCAGCTTAGCTAGCGGGGCGAGCACAGATACGCAGTATTTT
D gene: TRBD2; V gene: TRBV14; J gene: TRBJ2-7; clone size: .; CDR3 protein: CASSLTSGLAYEQYF; CDR3 DNA: TGTGCCAGCAGCCTGACTAGCGGACTAGCCTACGAGCAGTACTTC
D gene: TRBD1; V gene: TRBV7-2; J gene: TRBJ2-3; clone size: few; CDR3 protein: CASSLLDTGATDTQYF; CDR3 DNA: TGTGCCAGCAGCTTGTTGGATACAGGGGCCACAGATACGCAGTATTTT
D gene: TRBD2; V gene: TRBV6-2/TRBV6-3; J gene: TRBJ2-1; clone size: many; CDR3 protein: CASSPTSGSNEQFF; CDR3 DNA: TGTGCCAGCAGCCCTACTAGCGGGAGCAATGAGCAGTTCTTC
D gene: TRBD2; V gene: TRBV24-1; J gene: TRBJ2-3; clone size: few; CDR3 protein: CATSDLFSGDTDTQYF; CDR3 DNA: TGTGCCACCAGTGATTTGTTTAGCGGGGACACAGATACGCAGTATTTT